This TCR beta chain was sequenced for a study of blood T cell repertoires in COVID-19. Repertoires were generated with immunoSEQ multiplex PCR, while TCRdb's copy carries only in-frame clones and drops some. The sample has about 210,000 clones, around 81% seen once. Germline lookup yields CDR1 KGHSH and CDR2 LQKENI. Deletions cut 5 bases from V and 3 bases from J, with 13 bases between. The CDR3 is 15 amino acids. Sequencing was performed on peripheral blood. This chain joins TRBV18 and TRBJ1-4, with D unresolved. The receptor comes from a man aged 60 to 69 with COVID-19, enrolled during active disease. Here the CDR3 DNA reads TGTGCCAGCTCAAACAACCAGGTGGCTAATGAAAAACTGTTTTTT. Translated: CASSNNQVANEKLFF.